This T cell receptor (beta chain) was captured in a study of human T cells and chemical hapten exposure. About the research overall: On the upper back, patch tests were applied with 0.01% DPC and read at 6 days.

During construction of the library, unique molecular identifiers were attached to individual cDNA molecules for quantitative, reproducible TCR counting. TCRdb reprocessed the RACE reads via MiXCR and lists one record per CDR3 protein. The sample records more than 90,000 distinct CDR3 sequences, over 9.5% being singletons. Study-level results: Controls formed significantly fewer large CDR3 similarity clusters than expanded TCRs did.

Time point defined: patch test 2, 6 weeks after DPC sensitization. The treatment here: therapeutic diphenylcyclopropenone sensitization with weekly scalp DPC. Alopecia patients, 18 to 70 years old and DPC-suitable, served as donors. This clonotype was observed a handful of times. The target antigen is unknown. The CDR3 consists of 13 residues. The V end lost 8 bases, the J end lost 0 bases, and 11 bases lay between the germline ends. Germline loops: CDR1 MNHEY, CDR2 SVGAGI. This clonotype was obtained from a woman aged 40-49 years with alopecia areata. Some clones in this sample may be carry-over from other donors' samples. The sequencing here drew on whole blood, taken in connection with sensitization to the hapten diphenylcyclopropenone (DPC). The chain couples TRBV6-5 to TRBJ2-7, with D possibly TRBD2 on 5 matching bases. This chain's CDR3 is CASGSLVSYEQYF. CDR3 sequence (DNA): TGTGCCAGCGGGAGCCTCGTCTCCTACGAGCAGTACTTC.